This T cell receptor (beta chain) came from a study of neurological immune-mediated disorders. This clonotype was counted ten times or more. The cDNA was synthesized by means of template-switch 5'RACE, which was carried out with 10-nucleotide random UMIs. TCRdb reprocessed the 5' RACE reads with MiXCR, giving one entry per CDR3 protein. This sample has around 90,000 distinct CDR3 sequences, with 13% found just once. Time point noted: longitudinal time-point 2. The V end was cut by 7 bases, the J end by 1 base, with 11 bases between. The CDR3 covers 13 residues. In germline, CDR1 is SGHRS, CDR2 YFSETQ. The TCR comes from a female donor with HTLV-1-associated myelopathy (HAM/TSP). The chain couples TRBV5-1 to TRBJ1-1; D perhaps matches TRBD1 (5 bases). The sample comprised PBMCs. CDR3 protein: CASRSTENTEAFF. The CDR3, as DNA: TGCGCCAGCCGATCGACAGAGAACACTGAAGCTTTCTTT.